Presented here are 26 T cell receptor beta chains from one specimen sequenced in a study of OX40 agonist ivuxolimab in advanced cancers. Sequencing used immunoSEQ multiplex PCR; TCRdb keeps in-frame clones, though not all of them. Here the sample spans some 95,000 clones, around 82% being singletons. The material was CD4+ or CD8+ T cells sorted from blood, obtained in a trial of the OX40 agonist ivuxolimab. Receptor source: an adult with an advanced solid tumor such as melanoma, head and neck, liver or kidney cancer.

This clone came up once. V usage is TRBV7-6 and J usage is TRBJ2-3; no firm D call. The CDR3 runs 16 residues. V lost 0 bases and J 9 bases, leaving 19 bases between the germline ends. Germline CDR1 and CDR2: SGHVS and FNYEAQ. CDR3 in DNA: TGTGCCAGCAGCTTAGCGGGCGGTAGCACAGAGTTGACGCAGTATTTT. Its protein product is CASSLAGGSTELTQYF. The full variable domain, its missing parts supplied by reference TRBV7-6 and TRBJ2-3, is GAGVSQSPRYKVTKRGQDVALRCDPISGHVSLYWYRQALGQGPEFLTYFNYEAQQDKSGLPNDRFSAERPEGSISTLTIQRTEQRDSAMYRCASSLAGGSTELTQYFGPGTRLTVL.

This chain uses TRBV15 with TRBJ2-3; no clear D gene. The CDR3 runs to 14 residues. Germline V gene lookup returns CDR1 LNHNV and CDR2 YYDKDF (reference sequence). The ends were cut back, 7 bases at V and 2 bases at J, with 13 bases in the middle. The CDR3 sequence: CATKPGRATDTQYF. The CDR3 DNA reads TGTGCCACCAAACCTGGTAGGGCCACAGATACGCAGTATTTT.

The chain uses TRBV7-9 and TRBJ2-3; D is unresolved. Per the germline V gene, CDR1 is SEHNR and CDR2 is FQNEAQ (reference sequence). The V gene lost 0 bases and the J gene lost 0 bases, with 10 bases spanning the gap. The CDR3 totals 16 residues. CDR3 residues: CASSLASPASTDTQYF. The DNA of the CDR3 is TGTGCCAGCAGCTTAGCTAGTCCGGCCAGCACAGATACGCAGTATTTT.

The chain couples TRBV5-4 to TRBJ2-1, with D perhaps TRBD2 (6 bases). Germline V gene lookup returns CDR1 SGHNT and CDR2 YYREEE (reference sequence). The CDR3 sequence is 16 residues long. V was shortened by 0 bases and J by 6 bases, with 16 bases between the two germline ends. CDR3 coding DNA: TGTGCCAGCAGCTTGGGCAGGCTAGCGCGGTCCAATGAGCAGTTCTTC. Amino acid sequence: CASSLGRLARSNEQFF. Variable domain in full (rest from reference TRBV5-4 and TRBJ2-1): ETGVTQSPTHLIKTRGQQVTLRCSSQSGHNTVSWYQQALGQGPQFIFQYYREEENGRGNFPPRFSGLQFPNYSSELNVNALELDDSALYLCASSLGRLARSNEQFFGPGTRLTVL.

This clone was detected only once. CDR3 protein: CASSLRHSGYTF. For the CDR3, the DNA is TGTGCCAGCAGCTTACGACATAGTGGCTACACCTTC. J is TRBJ1-2 and V is TRBV11-2; D is ambiguous. The ends were cut back, 2 bases at V and 7 bases at J, with 8 bases in the middle. The germline V gene has CDR1 SGHAT and CDR2 FQNNGV. The CDR3 spans 12 residues.

The rearrangement joins TRBV9 to TRBJ1-3; D is ambiguous. The CDR3 is 16 residues long. Per germline, CDR1 SGDLS and CDR2 YYNGEE. V lost 1 base and J 0 bases, leaving 11 bases between the germline ends. This CDR3 is CASSVSFLDSGNTIYF. DNA for the CDR3: TGTGCCAGCAGCGTAAGCTTCCTAGACTCTGGAAACACCATATATTTT.

This clone was recorded a few times. Other DNA variants within this sample encode the same CDR3. The chain combines TRBV19 with TRBJ1-1; D not certain. Between the trimmed V and J ends, which lost 1 base and 1 base, there was a span of 7 bases. This CDR3 spans 14 amino acids. Germline lookup yields CDR1 LNHDA and CDR2 SQIVND (reference sequence). Here the CDR3 reads CASSIGTENTEAFF. For the CDR3, the DNA is TGTGCCAGTAGTATAGGGACGGAGAACACTGAAGCTTTCTTT.

This chain connects TRBV6-1 to TRBJ2-5, with TRBD1 identical over 8 bases. The V and J ends lost 7 bases and 3 bases, in that order; junction bases with no gene match: 4. Germline V gives CDR1 MNHNS, CDR2 SASEGT. This CDR3 has 13 residues. The CDR3 reads CASTGTGEETQYF. The CDR3 bases are TGTGCCAGCACTGGGACAGGTGAAGAGACCCAGTACTTC.

The V gene is TRBV2, the J gene TRBJ2-7; possible D gene TRBD1, 5 bases. Germline assignment: CDR1 SNHLY and CDR2 FYNNEI. V lost 7 bases and J 1 base, leaving 17 bases between the germline ends. CDR3 length equals 15 residues. CDR3 coding DNA: TGTGCCAGCACCCTACAAACAGGAGCGTCCTACGAGCAGTACTTC. Translating it yields CASTLQTGASYEQYF.

V usage is TRBV7-9 and J usage is TRBJ2-2; D unclear. The V gene lost 7 bases and the J gene lost 8 bases, with 2 bases spanning the gap. CDR1 and CDR2 from the germline V gene are SEHNR and FQNEAQ (reference sequence). The CDR3 sequence is 9 residues long. The CDR3 loop is CASTGELFF. The CDR3 DNA follows: TGTGCCAGCACAGGGGAGCTGTTTTTT.

The chain joins TRBV28 to TRBJ1-2, with TRBD1 as a possible D gene (6 bases). The CDR3 loop spans 16 amino acids. V was shortened by 5 bases and J by 3 bases, with 19 bases between the two germline ends. CDR1 is MDHEN, CDR2 SYDVKM, per germline. The CDR3 DNA is TGTGCCAGCAGTCCTACCGGGGCGGGGGGGCACTATGGCTACACCTTC. It encodes CASSPTGAGGHYGYTF.

The chain employs TRBV7-9 and TRBJ2-1; 8 bases are a match to TRBD1. This CDR3 contains 16 residues. With V trimmed by 6 bases and J by 2 bases, 9 bases remained unmatched. Germline V gene data show CDR1 as SEHNR and CDR2 as FQNEAQ (reference sequence). CDR3 coding DNA: TGTGCCAGCAGTCCCCCCGGGGGACAGGCCTACAATGAGCAGTTCTTC. This sequence encodes CASSPPGGQAYNEQFF.

This chain joins TRBV5-4 and TRBJ2-3, with 9 nucleotides matching TRBD1. CDR3 length equals 12 residues. The junction had 8 bases not matched to a gene; V was cut back by 4 bases and J by 14 bases. The germline V gene encodes CDR1 SGHNT and CDR2 YYREEE (reference sequence). CDR3: CASSPTGGAGYF. DNA for the CDR3: TGTGCCAGCAGCCCCACAGGGGGCGCCGGGTATTTT.

The rearrangement uses TRBV2 and TRBJ2-2; weak D call: TRBD1 (6 bases). Trimming removed 8 bases from V and 5 bases from J, with 15 bases in between. CDR3 length: 14 amino acids. Germline V gives CDR1 SNHLY, CDR2 FYNNEI. Written as DNA, the CDR3 is TGTGCCAGCGACCTTGGGGGCGCGACCGGGGAGCTGTTTTTT. Protein: CASDLGGATGELFF.

This clone was detected only once. The chain carries TRBV28 and TRBJ2-1, with 9 bases matching TRBD1. Germline V lookup: CDR1 MDHEN, CDR2 SYDVKM. Trimming cost V 6 bases and J 6 bases; bases outside gene matches: 6. The length of the CDR3 is 14 residues. CDR3 amino acids: CASRSGTGFNEQFF. CDR3 nucleotide sequence: TGTGCCAGCAGGTCCGGGACAGGGTTCAATGAGCAGTTCTTC.

The chain combines TRBV5-4 with TRBJ2-1, with 9 bases aligning to TRBD1. This CDR3 spans 15 amino acids. J was trimmed by 4 bases and V by 2 bases; bases with no gene match: 4. Germline-derived CDR1 and CDR2 are SGHNT and YYREEE (reference sequence). CDR3 amino acids: CASSLGTGTYNEQFF. The CDR3 bases are TGTGCCAGCAGCTTAGGGACAGGGACGTACAATGAGCAGTTCTTC.

This sequence joins TRBV15 and TRBJ2-7, with a possible D match to TRBD1 (5 bases). V lost 5 bases, J lost 5 bases, and 19 bases lay in between. Germline values: CDR1 LNHNV, CDR2 YYDKDF (reference sequence). The CDR3 is 15 residues long. CDR3 region: CATSEWQGRPNEQYF. CDR3 in DNA: TGTGCCACCAGCGAGTGGCAGGGTCGTCCCAACGAGCAGTACTTC.

The chain links TRBV19 to TRBJ1-2, with TRBD1 matching 7 bases. The ends lost 5 bases at V and 6 bases at J; junction bases unmatched: 6. In germline, CDR1 is LNHDA, CDR2 SQIVND (reference sequence). The CDR3 loop spans 13 amino acids. CDR3 sequence: CASSPGTAHGYTF. The CDR3 region has the DNA TGTGCCAGTAGTCCCGGGACAGCTCATGGCTACACCTTC.

V usage is TRBV19 and J usage is TRBJ2-7; the match to TRBD2 covers 10 bases. The J segment lost 5 bases and the V segment lost 6 bases, leaving 10 bases of the junction unmatched. Germline CDR1 LNHDA, CDR2 SQIVND (reference sequence). The CDR3 is 15 amino acids. The CDR3 DNA reads as TGTGCCAGTAGCCCCTTTGGACTAGCGGCGGACGAGCAGTACTTC. It translates to CASSPFGLAADEQYF.

Comments on this clone: One end of the junction varies from germline; a read error may be responsible. Other DNA sequences from this sample encode an identical CDR3 as well. The V and J genes are TRBV30 and TRBJ2-5, with D perhaps given as TRBD1 or TRBD2 (5 bases each). The CDR3 has 13 residues. From germline, CDR1 is GTSNPN and CDR2 SVGIG (reference sequence). The CDR3 loop reads CAWSVFQGETQYF. For the CDR3, the DNA is TGTGCCTGGAGTGTTTTTCAAGGGGAGACCCAATACTTC.

The chain joins TRBV7-2 to TRBJ2-3, with D maybe TRBD2 (5 bases). The germline V gene encodes CDR1 SGHTA and CDR2 FQGNSA. V lost 6 bases and J lost 6, with 16 bases in between. There are 14 residues in the CDR3. CDR3 DNA: TGTGCCAGCAGTCCCCTACTAGGTTCTGATACGCAGTATTTT. Translating gives CASSPLLGSDTQYF.

The table lists this clone with a count of one. The rearrangement joins TRBV10-1 to TRBJ1-1, with TRBD1 as a possible D gene (6 bases). The CDR3 runs to 15 residues. Trimming removed 0 bases from V and 6 bases from J, with 14 bases in between. Looked up from germline, CDR1 is WNHNN and CDR2 is SYGVQD (reference sequence). The CDR3, as DNA: TGCGCCAGCAGTGAGTCGCAGGGGAGGGATTCTGAAGCTTTCTTT. Translation gives CASSESQGRDSEAFF.

This sequence joins TRBV19 and TRBJ2-7; tentatively, D is TRBD1 (6 bases). Germline V gene data show CDR1 as LNHDA and CDR2 as SQIVND (reference sequence). The CDR3 covers 15 residues. V was trimmed by 3 bases and J by 0 bases, leaving 12 bases between them. This chain's CDR3 is CASSIRDTDSYEQYF. CDR3 bases: TGTGCCAGTAGTATCCGGGACACGGACTCCTACGAGCAGTACTTC. Variable domain in full (rest from reference TRBV19 and TRBJ2-7): DGGITQSPKYLFRKEGQNVTLSCEQNLNHDAMYWYRQDPGQGLRLIYYSQIVNDFQKGDIAEGYSVSREKKESFPLTVTSAQKNPTAFYLCASSIRDTDSYEQYFGPGTRLTVT.

This chain connects TRBV7-9 to TRBJ1-1; 7 nucleotides agree with TRBD1. The V gene's germline CDR1 is SEHNR and CDR2 FQNEAQ (reference sequence). Germline trimming cut 10 bases from V and 4 bases from J; bases unmatched to any gene: 12. This CDR3 region has 14 residues. The CDR3 DNA follows: TGTGCCACCAGAACAGAAGACAGGGCCACTGAAGCTTTCTTT. Its translation is CATRTEDRATEAFF.

This rearrangement joins TRBV4-1 to TRBJ2-1, with TRBD2 identical over 8 bases. Trimming removed 1 base from V and 10 bases from J; junction bases left unmatched: 12. Germline V gene sequence: CDR1 MGHRA, CDR2 YSYEKL. The length of the CDR3 is 16 residues. CDR3 sequence: CASSQGTGGRRMEQFF. The DNA for the CDR3 is TGCGCCAGCAGCCAAGGCACTGGCGGGAGGCGGATGGAGCAGTTCTTC.

The chain is built from TRBV28 and TRBJ1-2, with 8 bases lining up with TRBD1. CDR1 and CDR2 from the germline V gene are MDHEN and SYDVKM. The CDR3 contains 20 residues. V lost 4 bases, J lost 0 bases, and 19 bases stayed unmatched. The CDR3 spells CASSSWGGSGQGRSNYGYTF. CDR3 nucleotide sequence: TGTGCCAGCAGTTCCTGGGGAGGGTCCGGACAGGGCCGTTCTAACTATGGCTACACCTTC.